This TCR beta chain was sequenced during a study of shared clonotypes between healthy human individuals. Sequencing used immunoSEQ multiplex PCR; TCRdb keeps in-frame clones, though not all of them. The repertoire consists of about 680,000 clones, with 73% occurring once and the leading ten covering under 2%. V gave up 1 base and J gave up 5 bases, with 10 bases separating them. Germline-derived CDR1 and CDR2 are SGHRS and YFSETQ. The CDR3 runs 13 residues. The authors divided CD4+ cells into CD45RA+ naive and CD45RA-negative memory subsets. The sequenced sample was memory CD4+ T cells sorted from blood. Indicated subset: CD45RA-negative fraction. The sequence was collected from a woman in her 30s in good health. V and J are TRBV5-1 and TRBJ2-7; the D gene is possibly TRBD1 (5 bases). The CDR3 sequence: CASSLPGSDEQYF. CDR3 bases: TGCGCCAGCAGCTTGCCAGGGTCGGACGAGCAGTACTTC.